The rows below give T cell receptor beta chains drawn from one sample of a study of response to subunit inactivated influenza vaccine. TCRdb redid the calling of the RT-PCR reads with MiXCR, one entry per CDR3 protein. The repertoire consists of roughly 500,000 distinct CDR3 sequences, with approximately 24% occurring once and the leading ten covering 1.5% to 2%. The material sequenced was CD4+ T cells sorted from PBMCs, taken roughly 5 days after vaccination. The receptors come from a man aged 45-60 years who received an inactivated influenza vaccine. CDR3s include the opening cysteine and the closing phenylalanine or tryptophan. The order of the fields is V gene, J gene, clone size, D gene, CDR3 protein, CDR3 DNA. D genes are given only for firm matches. Only some rows state a clone size, as once, few, many or a class for expanded clones.

>TRBV29-1|TRBJ2-1|many|.
CSVASSYNEQFF
TGCAGCGTTGCCAGTTCTTACAATGAGCAGTTCTTC
>TRBV15|TRBJ2-1|.|.
CATSRVSGTYNEQFF
TGTGCCACCAGCAGAGTATCGGGGACCTACAATGAGCAGTTCTTC
>TRBV5-1|TRBJ1-2|.|.
CASSPDSPEDAYTF
TGCGCCAGCAGCCCCGACAGCCCGGAGGACGCCTACACCTTC
>TRBV12-3/TRBV12-4|TRBJ1-1|.|.
CASSPIAWVDTEAFF
TGTGCCAGCAGCCCAATCGCCTGGGTGGACACTGAAGCTTTCTTT
>TRBV12-3/TRBV12-4|TRBJ2-7|.|.
CASSLDRVAYEQYF
TGTGCCAGCAGTTTAGACAGGGTGGCCTACGAGCAGTACTTC
>TRBV12-3/TRBV12-4|TRBJ1-2|.|TRBD1
CASSLRRPGQGPYGYTF
TGTGCCAGCAGTTTACGACGACCCGGACAGGGGCCCTATGGCTACACCTTC
>TRBV30|TRBJ2-1|few|TRBD2
CACKRGPSSYNEQFF
TGTGCCTGTAAGCGGGGCCCCTCCTCCTACAATGAGCAGTTCTTC
>TRBV3-1|TRBJ2-6|.|.
CASSLEVTSGGSGANVLTF
TGTGCCAGCAGTTTAGAGGTAACCAGTGGAGGCTCTGGGGCCAACGTCCTGACTTTC
>TRBV7-2|TRBJ2-5|.|.
CASSFSYRETQYF
TGTGCCAGCAGCTTTTCGTACCGAGAGACCCAGTACTTC
>TRBV7-9|TRBJ1-4|.|.
CASSLADVTNEKLFF
TGTGCCAGCAGCTTAGCGGATGTAACTAATGAAAAACTGTTTTTT
>TRBV6-5|TRBJ2-7|few|TRBD1
CASSYRDRGMWEQYF
TGTGCCAGCAGTTACAGGGACAGGGGTATGTGGGAGCAGTACTTC
>TRBV3-1|TRBJ2-3|.|.
CASSQGWTDTQYF
TGTGCCAGCAGCCAAGGGTGGACAGATACGCAGTATTTT
>TRBV29-1|TRBJ2-3|few|TRBD1
CSFTGTVPSTDTQYF
TGCAGCTTCACCGGGACAGTTCCTAGCACAGATACGCAGTATTTT
>TRBV18|TRBJ2-5|.|.
CASSQATKETQYF
TGTGCCAGCTCACAAGCCACCAAAGAGACCCAGTACTTC
>TRBV7-3|TRBJ2-6|few|.
CASSPPDSLSGANVLTF
TGTGCCAGCAGCCCCCCGGACAGCCTTTCTGGGGCCAACGTCCTGACTTTC
>TRBV12-3/TRBV12-4|TRBJ1-6|.|.
CASSLVRRNSPLHF
TGTGCCAGCAGTTTAGTCCGCCGAAATTCACCCCTCCACTTT
>TRBV4-1|TRBJ2-3|.|.
CASSQEGRYTDTQYF
TGCGCCAGCAGCCAAGAAGGCAGGTACACAGATACGCAGTATTTT
>TRBV5-5|TRBJ2-7|.|.
CASSFSPTVTYEQYF
TGTGCCAGCAGCTTTAGTCCGACAGTTACCTACGAGCAGTACTTC
>TRBV11-2|TRBJ2-1|.|TRBD1
CASSSLNGTGEYNEQFF
TGTGCCAGCAGCTCCCTTAACGGGACAGGGGAGTACAATGAGCAGTTCTTC
>TRBV11-2|TRBJ2-2|few|TRBD2
CASSLGGGTSGGTGELFF
TGTGCCAGCAGCTTAGGTGGTGGCACTAGCGGGGGTACCGGGGAGCTGTTTTTT
>TRBV29-1|TRBJ2-1|few|TRBD1
CSVEGQGWYNEQFF
TGCAGCGTTGAAGGACAGGGGTGGTACAATGAGCAGTTCTTC
>TRBV7-2|TRBJ2-1|few|.
CASSPMGRDEQFF
TGTGCCAGCAGCCCCATGGGCAGAGATGAGCAGTTCTTC
>TRBV20-1|TRBJ1-1|few|.
CSARDFPEAFF
TGCAGTGCTAGAGATTTTCCTGAAGCTTTCTTT
>TRBV5-1|TRBJ1-4|many|.
CASSPGTGNEKLFF
TGCGCCAGCAGCCCCGGGACGGGAAATGAAAAACTGTTTTTT
>TRBV21-1|TRBJ2-3|.|.
CASSKAISKQSTDTQYF
TGTGCCAGCAGCAAAGCAATCTCAAAACAAAGCACAGATACGCAGTATTTT
>TRBV5-1|TRBJ1-1|.|.
CASSLMAGTTEAFF
TGCGCCAGCAGCTTAATGGCAGGGACCACTGAAGCTTTCTTT
>TRBV5-1|TRBJ2-5|few|.
CASRAGHTSTETQYF
TGCGCCAGCAGGGCGGGGCATACGAGTACAGAGACCCAGTACTTC
>TRBV4-1|TRBJ2-1|few|.
CASSQELGRGRGSYNEQFF
TGCGCCAGCAGCCAAGAATTGGGGCGGGGCAGGGGCTCCTACAATGAGCAGTTCTTC
>TRBV5-1|TRBJ2-7|.|.
CASSLAPTRSSYEQYF
TGCGCCAGCAGCTTGGCCCCCACACGGAGCTCCTACGAGCAGTACTTC
>TRBV7-6|TRBJ2-7|few|TRBD2
CASSFRLAGVYEQYF
TGTGCCAGCAGCTTCCGACTAGCGGGAGTGTACGAGCAGTACTTC
>TRBV12-3/TRBV12-4|TRBJ2-7|.|.
CASSRSPGSPYEQYF
TGTGCCAGCAGTAGGTCTCCGGGTAGTCCCTACGAGCAGTACTTC
>TRBV20-1|TRBJ2-3|.|.
CSAVAGVLDTQYF
TGCAGTGCTGTGGCAGGAGTTTTAGATACGCAGTATTTT
>TRBV20-1|TRBJ2-1|once|TRBD2
CSASGRRHNEQFF
TGCAGTGCAAGCGGGAGAAGGCACAATGAGCAGTTCTTC
>TRBV20-1|TRBJ2-1|few|TRBD2
CSAPSLAGGRNEQFF
TGCAGTGCCCCATCGCTAGCGGGAGGTCGCAATGAGCAGTTCTTC
>TRBV19|TRBJ1-4|.|TRBD1
CASRDRTNEKLFF
TGTGCCAGTCGGGACAGAACTAATGAAAAACTGTTTTTT
>TRBV6-6|TRBJ1-1|few|.
CASSTSPRSEAFF
TGTGCCAGCAGCACCTCTCCGAGGTCTGAAGCTTTCTTT
>TRBV27|TRBJ1-1|few|TRBD1
CASSADRGLSEAFF
TGTGCCAGCAGTGCGGACAGGGGGCTTTCTGAAGCTTTCTTT
>TRBV15|TRBJ2-5|.|TRBD1
CATSPPGQGGVKLTQYF
TGTGCCACCTCCCCCCCGGGACAGGGGGGAGTCAAGTTGACCCAGTACTTC
>TRBV5-1|TRBJ1-1|.|.
CASSFRDQSPEAFF
TGCGCCAGCAGCTTCCGGGATCAGAGTCCTGAAGCTTTCTTT
>TRBV20-1|TRBJ2-5|few|.
CSASLPGQETQYF
TGCAGTGCTAGCTTGCCAGGCCAAGAGACCCAGTACTTC
>TRBV30|TRBJ2-7|few|.
CAWSASGREQYF
TGTGCCTGGAGCGCCTCGGGGAGGGAGCAGTACTTC
>TRBV20-1|TRBJ2-3|.|.
CSARGQRISTDTQYF
TGCAGTGCTAGAGGCCAGCGCATTAGCACAGATACGCAGTATTTT
>TRBV11-2|TRBJ2-5|.|TRBD2
CASSGGLAEIETQYF
TGTGCCAGCAGCGGCGGACTAGCGGAGATTGAGACCCAGTACTTC
>TRBV2|TRBJ2-5|few|TRBD1
CASARTGGTETQYF
TGTGCCAGTGCCCGGACAGGGGGCACGGAGACCCAGTACTTC
>TRBV4-1|TRBJ2-5|.|.
CASSQDLPGVQVGETQYF
TGCGCCAGCAGCCAAGATCTCCCCGGGGTCCAGGTGGGAGAGACCCAGTACTTC
>TRBV20-1|TRBJ1-2|.|.
CSAAARGAYGYTF
TGCAGTGCGGCCGCGCGAGGGGCCTATGGCTACACCTTC
>TRBV5-5|TRBJ2-1|few|TRBD2
CASSLRTSGGLTFF
TGTGCCAGCAGCTTGAGGACTAGCGGGGGGCTGACGTTCTTC
>TRBV6-2/TRBV6-3|TRBJ2-2|.|.
CASSSIRGELFF
TGTGCCAGCAGTTCGATCCGCGGGGAGCTGTTTTTT